The rows below give T cell receptor beta chains drawn from one sample of a study of PD-1 blockade in classical Hodgkin lymphoma. Here immunoSEQ multiplex PCR was the method, and the copy in TCRdb shows in-frame clones only, minus some. In the table there are approximately 39,000 clones, around four fifths of which are singletons. The sample in question was peripheral blood mononuclear cells (PBMCs), obtained before the fourth cycle of nivolumab. The source is a human donor with classical Hodgkin lymphoma. Each CDR3 is given with its conserved first and last residue. A D gene is named only where the DNA matches it firmly. Clone size is not always given. Where it is, it says once, few, many or a class for expanded clones.

size	length	D	J	V	CDR3	DNA
NA	16	TRBD2	TRBJ2-7	TRBV7-6	CASSLGPVGGGAEQYF	TGTGCCAGCAGCTTAGGTCCCGTTGGCGGGGGTGCCGAGCAGTACTTC
NA	14	TRBD2	TRBJ2-3	TRBV5-4	CASSFSGGSDTQYF	TGTGCCAGCAGCTTTAGCGGGGGGTCAGATACGCAGTATTTT
NA	16	TRBD2	TRBJ2-1	TRBV28	CASSPSRGGLYNEQFF	TGTGCCAGCAGTCCCTCGCGGGGGGGCCTCTACAATGAGCAGTTCTTC
NA	15	NA	TRBJ2-3	TRBV7-2	CASSPRGASTDTQYF	TGTGCCAGCAGCCCACGGGGTGCTAGCACAGATACGCAGTATTTT
NA	16	NA	TRBJ1-1	TRBV15	CATSSILLNRPTEAFF	TGTGCCACCAGCAGTATTCTTCTAAACAGGCCCACTGAAGCTTTCTTT
NA	16	NA	TRBJ1-4	TRBV5-1	CASSFRPRATNEKLFF	TGCGCCAGCAGCTTCCGCCCGAGGGCAACTAATGAAAAACTGTTTTTT
NA	14	TRBD1	TRBJ2-7	TRBV5-6	CASSLNGQGSEQYF	TGTGCCAGCAGCTTGAACGGACAGGGCAGCGAGCAGTACTTC
NA	12	NA	TRBJ1-6	TRBV6-1	CASSGNRIQVHF	TGTGCCAGCAGTGGAAACAGGATTCAGGTCCACTTT
NA	14	NA	TRBJ2-5	TRBV29-1	CSAQESRLQETQYF	TGCAGCGCGCAGGAGAGCCGTCTTCAAGAGACCCAGTACTTC
NA	13	NA	TRBJ1-1	TRBV7-2	CASSSTPRGAAFF	TGTGCCAGCAGCTCGACACCTCGAGGGGCAGCTTTCTTT
NA	16	NA	TRBJ2-3	TRBV18	CASSPPGWVRTDTQYF	TGTGCCAGCTCACCACCGGGTTGGGTAAGGACAGATACGCAGTATTTT
NA	15	NA	TRBJ1-1	TRBV21-1	CASSNRRTGASGAFF	TGTGCCAGCAGCAATAGAAGGACAGGGGCCTCGGGAGCTTTCTTT
NA	14	NA	TRBJ1-1	TRBV19	CASSIGATNTEAFF	TGTGCCAGTAGTATAGGAGCCACGAACACTGAAGCTTTCTTT
NA	11	NA	TRBJ1-4	TRBV27	CASPTGGKLFF	TGTGCCAGCCCCACAGGAGGCAAGCTGTTTTTT
few	15	NA	TRBJ1-2	TRBV6-9	CASSYESGLNYGYTF	TGTGCCAGCAGTTATGAATCAGGGTTGAACTATGGCTACACCTTC
NA	12	NA	TRBJ2-7	TRBV29-1	CSVSEGIDEQYF	TGCAGCGTTTCTGAAGGGATCGACGAGCAGTACTTC
NA	14	TRBD1	TRBJ1-2	TRBV9	CASSLRTGANGYTF	TGTGCCAGCAGCCTTCGGACAGGGGCGAATGGCTACACCTTC
once	14	TRBD1	TRBJ2-5	TRBV7-2	CASRLDRAQETQYF	TGTGCCAGCAGACTCGACAGGGCCCAAGAGACCCAGTACTTC
NA	15	NA	TRBJ1-2	TRBV30	CAWTANVLVNYGYTF	TGTGCCTGGACAGCTAATGTTCTTGTAAACTATGGCTACACCTTC
NA	14	TRBD2	TRBJ2-1	TRBV19	CASSITGGAGEQFF	TGTGCCAGTAGTATAACCGGGGGGGCGGGTGAGCAGTTCTTC
NA	14	NA	TRBJ2-7	TRBV7-2	CASSTHGGLAEQYF	TGTGCCAGCAGCACCCACGGGGGCCTGGCTGAGCAGTACTTC
NA	17	NA	TRBJ2-2	TRBV7-9	CASSPSLAGAFTGELFF	TGTGCCAGCAGCCCCAGTCTGGCGGGGGCTTTCACCGGGGAGCTGTTTTTT
NA	15	TRBD1	TRBJ1-1	TRBV5-5	CASSLAGQVNTEAFF	TGTGCCAGCAGCTTGGCGGGACAGGTCAACACTGAAGCTTTCTTT
NA	15	NA	TRBJ1-2	TRBV7-8	CASSSGVQFNYGYTF	TGTGCCAGCAGCTCCGGGGTACAGTTTAACTATGGCTACACCTTC
NA	15	NA	TRBJ1-1	TRBV6-6	CASSYSRGTNTEAFF	TGTGCCAGCAGTTACTCGAGGGGGACCAACACTGAAGCTTTCTTT
NA	16	TRBD1	TRBJ2-3	TRBV6-6	CASSLRDRGGTDTQYF	TGTGCCAGCAGTCTAAGGGACAGGGGGGGAACAGATACGCAGTATTTT
NA	14	NA	TRBJ1-6	TRBV5-8	CASSLGRFNSPLHF	TGTGCCAGCAGCTTGGGGAGATTTAATTCACCCCTCCACTTT
once	16	TRBD1	TRBJ2-5	TRBV11-2	CASSLRDWTGVETQYF	TGTGCCAGCAGCCTACGAGATTGGACAGGGGTGGAGACCCAGTACTTC
NA	14	TRBD1	TRBJ2-1	TRBV18	CASSPRQGVNEQFF	TGTGCCAGCTCACCGAGGCAGGGGGTCAATGAGCAGTTCTTC
NA	13	NA	TRBJ1-5	TRBV18	CASSIGSNQPQHF	TGTGCCAGCTCTATTGGAAGCAATCAGCCCCAGCATTTT
NA	15	TRBD1	TRBJ1-4	TRBV9	CASSGTGGGNEKLFF	TGTGCCAGCAGCGGGACAGGGGGCGGTAATGAAAAACTGTTTTTT
NA	14	TRBD1	TRBJ1-1	TRBV4-2	CASSPTGGITEAFF	TGTGCCAGCAGCCCCACAGGGGGCATCACTGAAGCTTTCTTT
NA	14	NA	TRBJ2-1	TRBV29-1	CSVPGHRSYNEQFF	TGCAGCGTGCCGGGACACCGATCCTACAATGAGCAGTTCTTC
few	17	NA	TRBJ1-2	TRBV9	CASSKDPSGISNYGYTF	TGTGCCAGCAGCAAAGACCCGAGTGGGATCAGTAACTATGGCTACACCTTC
NA	14	NA	TRBJ1-6	TRBV6-6	CASSLDRSNSPLHF	TGTGCCAGCAGTCTGGACAGATCTAATTCACCCCTCCACTTT
NA	12	NA	TRBJ1-2	TRBV27	CASSFSGRGYTF	TGTGCCAGCAGTTTCTCAGGTCGTGGCTACACCTTC
NA	14	NA	TRBJ2-3	TRBV5-1	CASSLWPNTDTQYF	TGCGCCAGCAGCCTTTGGCCGAATACAGATACGCAGTATTTT
few	14	NA	TRBJ2-2	TRBV7-8	CASSLAGVGGELFF	TGTGCCAGCAGCTTAGCGGGGGTTGGCGGGGAGCTGTTTTTT
NA	15	NA	TRBJ2-3	TRBV27	CASSTAGESTDTQYF	TGTGCCAGCAGTACCGCAGGGGAAAGCACAGATACGCAGTATTTT
NA	13	NA	TRBJ1-1	TRBV19	CASSVNRNTEAFF	TGTGCCAGTAGTGTAAACAGGAACACTGAAGCTTTCTTT
NA	15	TRBD1	TRBJ2-7	TRBV5-6	CASSFGDRVSLGQYF	TGTGCCAGCAGCTTCGGTGACAGGGTCTCTCTGGGGCAGTACTTC
NA	14	NA	TRBJ2-5	TRBV18	CASSPLPRGETQYF	TGTGCCAGCTCACCACTCCCGAGGGGAGAGACCCAGTACTTC
NA	14	TRBD1	TRBJ2-7	TRBV6-5	CASRPDRERYEQYF	TGTGCCAGCAGACCCGACAGGGAAAGGTACGAGCAGTACTTC
NA	12	NA	TRBJ1-1	TRBV5-1	CASSAQGTEAFF	TGCGCCAGCAGCGCCCAGGGGACTGAAGCTTTCTTT
NA	18	NA	TRBJ1-4	TRBV15	CATSRDRQSDTTNEKLFF	TGTGCCACCAGCAGAGATCGACAGAGCGACACAACTAATGAAAAACTGTTTTTT
NA	13	NA	TRBJ1-5	TRBV6-1	CASRGREGQPQHF	TGTGCCAGCCGCGGGAGGGAAGGTCAGCCCCAGCATTTT
NA	12	NA	TRBJ1-4	TRBV30	CAWGAHREKLFF	TGTGCCTGGGGGGCTCACCGGGAAAAACTGTTTTTT
NA	11	NA	TRBJ1-1	TRBV2	CATTGGTEAFF	TGTGCCACCACGGGGGGCACTGAAGCTTTCTTT
NA	14	NA	TRBJ1-5	TRBV10-3	CAISEFLSNQPQHF	TGTGCCATCAGTGAGTTCCTTAGCAATCAGCCCCAGCATTTT
NA	15	NA	TRBJ1-2	TRBV7-2	CASSQLPITNYGYTF	TGTGCCAGCAGCCAATTGCCAATAACTAACTATGGCTACACCTTC
NA	15	TRBD1	TRBJ1-5	TRBV2	CASRGTGGGNQPQHF	TGTGCCAGCAGAGGGACAGGGGGCGGGAATCAGCCCCAGCATTTT
NA	14	NA	TRBJ2-5	TRBV5-1	CASSLEQGRETQYF	TGCGCCAGCAGCTTGGAACAGGGCAGGGAGACCCAGTACTTC
NA	15	TRBD1	TRBJ1-2	TRBV2	CASSEAGQNPSGYTF	TGTGCCAGCAGTGAAGCGGGACAGAATCCTTCTGGCTACACCTTC